This T cell receptor beta chain was found in a study of radiation and T cells in renal cell carcinoma. Study information: Nephrectomy followed 15 Gy stereotactic body radiation by 4 weeks. Study findings and constraints: From baseline, blood top tumor clonotypes peaked at 2 weeks post-radiation. No pretreatment tumor biopsies were available for baseline clonotypes.

The time point denotes: baseline pretreatment blood. Noted treatment: 15 Gy SBRT to primary tumor, nephrectomy 4 weeks later. Serial blood draws occurred at baseline and 2 and 4 weeks post-SBRT. Some clones are missing from TCRdb's copy, which holds only in-frame ones; the method was immunoSEQ multiplex PCR. The repertoire holds tens of thousands of clones, under 90% seen once, with almost 6.5% in the top ten. The V gene's germline CDR1 is MNHEY and CDR2 SMNVEV (reference sequence). V lost 5 bases to trimming and J lost 0 bases, with 8 bases between them. This CDR3 region has 15 residues. A single count supports this clone. Its matching antigen is unknown.

The genes are TRBV27 and TRBJ2-6; D remains unclear. The source material was blood, sampled from a patient whose treatment included radiotherapy and nephrectomy. The clonotype originates from a man aged 60-69 years with renal cell carcinoma. CDR3 sequence: CASSRQSSGANVLTF. CDR3 bases: TGTGCCAGCAGTCGGCAAAGCTCTGGGGCCAACGTCCTGACTTTC.